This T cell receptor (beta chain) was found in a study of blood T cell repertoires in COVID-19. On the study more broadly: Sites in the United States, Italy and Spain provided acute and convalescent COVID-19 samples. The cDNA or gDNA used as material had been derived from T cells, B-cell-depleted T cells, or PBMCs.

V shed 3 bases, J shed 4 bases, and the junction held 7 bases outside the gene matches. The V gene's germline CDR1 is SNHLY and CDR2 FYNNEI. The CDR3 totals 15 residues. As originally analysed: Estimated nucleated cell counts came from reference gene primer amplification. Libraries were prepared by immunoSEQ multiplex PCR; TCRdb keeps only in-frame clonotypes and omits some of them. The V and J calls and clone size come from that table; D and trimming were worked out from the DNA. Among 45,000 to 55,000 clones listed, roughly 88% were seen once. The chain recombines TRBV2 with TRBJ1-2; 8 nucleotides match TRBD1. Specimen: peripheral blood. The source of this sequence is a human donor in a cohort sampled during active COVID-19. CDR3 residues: CASSDWQGAGYGYTF. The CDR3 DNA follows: TGTGCCAGCAGTGATTGGCAGGGGGCGGGCTATGGCTACACCTTC.